Included here is one T cell receptor (beta chain) sequence, with context. The sample originates from a study of shared clonotypes between healthy human individuals. TCRdb's table, derived via immunoSEQ multiplex PCR, lists solely in-frame clones and lacks some. The table lists around 2.1 million clones, around 93% of them singletons, with 1.5% to 2% in the top ten. Naive CD8 cells lacked CD45RO, underwent positive selection for CCR7 and left out terminally differentiated effector memory CD45RA+ cells. Germline V CDR1 and CDR2: SGHVS, FNYEAQ. V was cut by 6 bases and J by 0 bases, with 9 bases left in between. There are 14 residues in the CDR3.

Source material: naive CD8+ T cells from PBMCs. J is TRBJ1-3 and V is TRBV7-6; D is unclear. The TCR sequence derives from a man younger than 35 in good health. Some clones in this sample may be carry-over from other donors' samples. The DNA for the CDR3 is TGTGCCAGCAGGCCAACTTACTCTGGAAACACCATATATTTT. This encodes CASRPTYSGNTIYF.